This T cell receptor beta chain was found in a study of blood T cell repertoires in COVID-19. Study as a whole: Samples came from the United States, Italy and Spain, spanning acute and convalescent COVID-19. The analysed material was cDNA or gDNA that came from T cells, B-cell-depleted T cells, or PBMCs.

In the original workflow: Amplification of reference gene primers provided the estimated nucleated cell counts. TCRdb's table, derived via immunoSEQ multiplex PCR, lists solely in-frame clones and lacks some. V and J calls and clone size are as listed in that table; D and trimming were resolved from the DNA. The table shows about 130,000 clones, with approximately 83% occurring only once. The clonotype was recovered from a woman aged 80 or over with acute or convalescent COVID-19. Sequencing was carried out using peripheral blood.

CDR3 sequence reads: CASSLDTGVGETQYF. CDR3 coding DNA: TGTGCCAGCAGCTTGGATACAGGGGTGGGAGAGACCCAGTACTTC. This chain links TRBV5-5 with TRBJ2-5; TRBD1 aligns across 7 bases. CDR1 is SGHKS, CDR2 YYEKEE, per germline (reference sequence). The CDR3 runs 15 residues. The junction had 6 bases not matched to a gene; V was cut back by 0 bases and J by 4 bases.